Shown below are 25 T cell receptor beta chains from a single sample sequenced in a study of T cells after yellow fever vaccination. Using its own MiXCR run on the 5' RACE reads, TCRdb lists one record per CDR3 protein. The sample records roughly 56,000 distinct CDR3 sequences, around 6.1% being singletons. The material was PBMCs, either bulk or a sorted T-cell subset (CD4+, CD8+, memory, or dextramer-sorted; not recorded which), obtained on the day of the yellow fever booster vaccination. These receptors all come from a man aged 18-30 years who received the YFV17D yellow fever vaccine.

The V and J genes are TRBV5-1 and TRBJ1-1; possibly TRBD1 for D (6 bases). The length of the CDR3 is 15 residues. The germline gives CDR1 SGHRS, CDR2 YFSETQ. Trimming shortened V by 1 base and J by 2 bases, and 12 bases separated the two germline ends. CDR3 region: CASSLRPGVNTEAFF. The CDR3 DNA follows: TGCGCCAGCAGCTTGCGACCAGGGGTAAACACTGAAGCTTTCTTT.

This clonotype has a single count. This chain connects TRBV7-6 to TRBJ2-5, with D perhaps assigned TRBD1 or TRBD2 (5 bases each). Trimming left V 1 base short and J 5 bases short, with 14 bases between. The germline V gene has CDR1 SGHVS and CDR2 FNYEAQ. The CDR3 contains 15 residues. DNA of the CDR3: TGTGCCAGCAGCTTAGTAGGCAGAGAGGGGGAGACCCAGTACTTC. Its translation: CASSLVGREGETQYF.

At least ten counts were recorded for this clonotype. The V gene is TRBV5-5, the J gene TRBJ1-2; D uncertain. V was clipped by 4 bases and J by 4 bases, with 8 bases between them. This CDR3 region has 12 residues. The V gene's germline CDR1 is SGHKS and CDR2 YYEKEE (reference sequence). In nucleotides, the CDR3 is TGTGCCAGCAGCAGAGGCAGCTATGGCTACACCTTC. Its protein product is CASSRGSYGYTF.

This clonotype was counted many times. DNA for the CDR3: TGTGCCATCAGTGTGGAGGGACAACGGTACGAGCAGTACGTC. Protein sequence: CAISVEGQRYEQYV. The chain uses TRBV10-3 and TRBJ2-7; D possibly matches TRBD1 or TRBD2 (6 bases each). Germline loops: CDR1 ENHRY, CDR2 SYGVKD. The CDR3 spans 14 residues. Trimming pared 4 bases from V and 4 bases from J, leaving 14 bases between.

This clonotype was recorded at least ten times. V is TRBV7-3 and J is TRBJ2-1; D possibly uses TRBD1 or TRBD2 (6 bases each). V was clipped by 8 bases and J by 4 bases, with 12 bases between them. This CDR3 spans 13 amino acids. Germline CDR1 is SGHTA and CDR2 is FQGTGA. Here the CDR3 reads CASGIGGYNEQFF. The DNA for the CDR3 is TGTGCCAGCGGAATAGGGGGGTACAATGAGCAGTTCTTC.

The CDR3: CASSLGTGVSVEQFF. The CDR3, as DNA: TGTGCCAGCAGTCTAGGGACAGGGGTTAGCGTTGAGCAGTTCTTC. The chain employs TRBV12-3 or TRBV12-4 and TRBJ2-1, with TRBD1 matching over 10 bases. The CDR3 runs to 15 residues. After removal of 5 bases from V and 9 bases from J, the junction contained 10 bases not matched to a gene.

The chain recombines TRBV6-2 or TRBV6-3 with TRBJ2-2; 10 nucleotides line up with TRBD2. The V segment lost 6 bases and the J segment 4 bases; nucleotides outside the gene matches: 11. Germline V gene data show CDR1 as MNHEY and CDR2 as SVGEGT. This CDR3 comprises 17 residues. CDR3 coding DNA: TGTGCCAGCAGACCCGGCGGTGAGCGGGGGGGCACCGGGGAGCTGTTTTTT. It yields the protein CASRPGGERGGTGELFF.

The chain employs TRBV7-6 and TRBJ2-3; 9 bases agree with TRBD2. The ends lost 5 bases at V and 0 bases at J; junction bases unmatched: 3. This CDR3 is 15 amino acids long. The germline CDR1 and CDR2 sequences are SGHVS and FNYEAQ. The DNA of the CDR3 is TGTGCCAGCAGCACAACTAGCGGGAGCACAGATACGCAGTATTTT. It is translated as CASSTTSGSTDTQYF.

In this sample, this clonotype turned up a few times. V and J are TRBV5-1 and TRBJ2-5; no definite D call. This CDR3 region has 15 residues. Germline V gene sequence: CDR1 SGHRS, CDR2 YFSETQ. Trimming stripped 0 bases from V and 2 bases from J, with 11 bases between. As DNA, the CDR3 is TGCGCCAGCAGCTTGGTGCCGAACTCACAAGAGACCCAGTACTTC. Amino acids: CASSLVPNSQETQYF.

This clonotype was seen a handful of times. The chain is built from TRBV29-1 and TRBJ2-1, with 8 bases identical to TRBD2. The V gene end was trimmed by 5 bases and the J gene end by 15 bases; junction bases not matched to a gene: 21. Germline V gene lookup returns CDR1 SQVTM and CDR2 ANQGSEA. CDR3 size: 15 residues. CDR3 amino acids: CSVSALAGGPPQGFF. As DNA, the CDR3 is TGCAGCGTTTCGGCACTGGCGGGGGGCCCGCCTCAGGGGTTCTTC.

This clonotype was seen many times. The chain recombines TRBV7-2 with TRBJ2-1; 7 positions match TRBD1. In germline, CDR1 is SGHTA, CDR2 FQGNSA. The V and J ends lost 11 bases and 6 bases, in that order; junction bases with no gene match: 10. This CDR3 region has 13 residues. This chain's CDR3 is CASLGGPGNEQFF. In DNA, the CDR3 is TGTGCCTCCCTAGGGGGCCCTGGCAATGAGCAGTTCTTC.

This clonotype has at least ten counts. The rearrangement links TRBV5-1 to TRBJ2-1, with 10 bases lining up with TRBD2. The CDR3 extends over 15 amino acids. Losses at the gene ends were 2 bases for V and 10 bases for J; bases not matched to a gene: 9. Germline V gives CDR1 SGHRS, CDR2 YFSETQ. The CDR3 is CASSLSGGAVVEQFF. CDR3 nucleotides: TGCGCCAGCAGCTTAAGCGGGGGGGCTGTGGTCGAGCAGTTCTTC.

A few counts support this clonotype. The chain uses TRBV6-5 and TRBJ1-5; 7 bases line up with TRBD1. Trimming removed 5 bases from V and 7 bases from J; junction bases left unmatched: 8. Germline-derived CDR1 and CDR2 are MNHEY and SVGAGI. This CDR3 is 14 amino acids long. CDR3: CASSGTGDQQPQHF. CDR3 sequence (DNA): TGTGCCAGCAGTGGTACAGGGGATCAGCAGCCCCAGCATTTT.

This chain connects TRBV6-2 or TRBV6-3 to TRBJ2-4; D may be TRBD1 or TRBD2 (5 bases each). CDR1 and CDR2 (germline): MNHEY, SVGEGT. Deletions cut 5 bases from V and 5 bases from J, with 10 bases between. The CDR3 has 13 amino acids. Written as DNA, the CDR3 is TGTGCCAGCAGTCCCGTGGGACAAAACATTCAGTACTTC. Translated: CASSPVGQNIQYF.

This clonotype was recorded a few times. This chain uses TRBV11-2 with TRBJ1-1; 7 bases fit TRBD1. With 4 bases clipped from V and 3 bases from J, the junction kept 14 bases outside the gene matches. The CDR3 is 17 amino acids. From germline, CDR1 is SGHAT and CDR2 FQNNGV. CDR3 in amino acids: CASSSSHRGLFDTEAFF. The CDR3 nucleotides read TGTGCCAGCAGCTCCAGTCACAGGGGTTTGTTCGACACTGAAGCTTTCTTT. The whole variable domain, remainder taken from reference TRBV11-2 and TRBJ1-1, is EAGVAQSPRYKIIEKRQSVAFWCNPISGHATLYWYQQILGQGPKLLIQFQNNGVVDDSQLPKDRFSAERLKGVDSTLKIQPAKLEDSAVYLCASSSSHRGLFDTEAFFGQGTRLTVV.

This clonotype was found many times. The gene calls are TRBV29-1 and TRBJ2-3; the D is unclear. The CDR3 contains 11 residues. Germline lookup yields CDR1 SQVTM and CDR2 ANQGSEA. Trimming left V 4 bases short and J 3 bases short, with 5 bases between. CDR3 loop: CSVVLTDTQYF. The CDR3 DNA is TGCAGCGTTGTGTTGACAGATACGCAGTATTTT.

In its sample, this clonotype was seen many times. The chain is built from TRBV5-1 and TRBJ2-7, with D perhaps TRBD2 (5 bases). The CDR3 sequence is 13 residues long. In germline, CDR1 is SGHRS, CDR2 YFSETQ. V was pared by 0 bases and J by 5 bases, with 9 bases between. The CDR3 nucleotides read TGCGCCAGCAGCTTGGTCGAGAGGGACGAGCAGTACTTC. Residues: CASSLVERDEQYF. Based on the CDR3 plus reference TRBV5-1 and TRBJ2-7, the full variable domain is KAGVTQTPRYLIKTRGQQVTLSCSPISGHRSVSWYQQTPGQGLQFLFEYFSETQRNKGNFPGRFSGRQFSNSRSEMNVSTLELGDSALYLCASSLVERDEQYFGPGTRLTVT.

The chain links TRBV29-1 to TRBJ2-7, with D maybe TRBD2 (6 bases). This CDR3 has 12 residues. V dropped 3 bases and J dropped 4 bases, with 10 bases sitting between them. From germline, CDR1 is SQVTM and CDR2 ANQGSEA. The DNA for the CDR3 is TGCAGCGTTGATTGGGGGGAGTACGAGCAGTACGTC. It codes for CSVDWGEYEQYV.

In this sample, this clonotype turned up many times. CDR3 sequence: CASTYSGGSRNQPQHF. The CDR3 region has the DNA TGTGCCAGCACCTACTCCGGGGGGAGTCGCAATCAGCCCCAGCATTTT. The chain is built from TRBV6-2 or TRBV6-3 and TRBJ1-5; maybe TRBD1 (5 bases). CDR1 and CDR2 from the germline V gene are MNHEY and SVGEGT. This CDR3 is built from 16 residues. Trimming removed 7 bases from V and 2 bases from J, with 18 bases in between.

The chain carries TRBV7-9 and TRBJ2-1, with a tentative D call TRBD1 (5 bases). This CDR3 is built from 14 residues. V was cut by 5 bases and J by 6 bases, with 14 bases left in between. From germline, CDR1 is SEHNR and CDR2 FQNEAQ (reference sequence). In DNA form, the CDR3 reads TGTGCCAGCAGCGTCTCCAGGGTCGGCAATGAGCAGTTCTTC. It translates to CASSVSRVGNEQFF.

The sample holds many counts of this clonotype. The chain employs TRBV5-1 and TRBJ2-7; TRBD1 matches at 9 bases. Per the germline V gene, CDR1 is SGHRS and CDR2 is YFSETQ. The CDR3 covers 14 residues. J lost 5 bases, V lost 0 bases, and 3 bases had no gene match. This CDR3 is CASSLEGQGHEQYV. CDR3 DNA: TGCGCCAGCAGCTTGGAGGGACAGGGCCACGAGCAGTACGTC.

This clonotype was picked up many times. V gene TRBV4-3 combines with J gene TRBJ1-2; 7 bases are shared with TRBD1. This CDR3 is built from 18 residues. Losses at the gene ends were 0 bases for V and 8 bases for J; bases not matched to a gene: 18. CDR1 is LGHNA, CDR2 YSLEER, per germline. The CDR3: CASSQDPGGTPSSRGYTF. The CDR3 DNA reads TGCGCCAGCAGCCAAGATCCAGGGGGGACCCCTTCGAGTCGGGGCTACACCTTC.

This clonotype was seen ten or more times. The chain carries TRBV20-1 and TRBJ2-2; D is possibly TRBD1 (5 bases). V was pared by 0 bases and J by 1 base, with 9 bases between. Germline loops: CDR1 DFQATT, CDR2 SNEGSKA (reference sequence). CDR3 length: 15 amino acids. The CDR3 DNA reads TGCAGTGCTAGAGATTTGACAGAGAACACCGGGGAGCTGTTTTTT. Protein sequence: CSARDLTENTGELFF.

This clonotype was seen many times. The J gene is TRBJ2-1, the V gene TRBV20-1, with TRBD2 matching 13 bases. The CDR3 is 16 residues long. The J segment lost 7 bases and the V segment lost 5 bases, leaving 11 bases of the junction unmatched. Germline values: CDR1 DFQATT, CDR2 SNEGSKA (reference sequence). CDR3 DNA sequence: TGCAGTGCTGTGATTCCGGGACTAGCGGGGCGGAATGAGCAGTTCTTC. This codes for CSAVIPGLAGRNEQFF.

The J gene is TRBJ2-7, the V gene TRBV29-1; D not certain. V lost 6 bases to trimming and J lost 0 bases, with 12 bases between them. The CDR3 covers 13 residues. The germline V gene encodes CDR1 SQVTM and CDR2 ANQGSEA. CDR3 region: CSVIGVLSYEQYF. CDR3 sequence (DNA): TGCAGCGTCATTGGGGTGCTCTCCTACGAGCAGTACTTC.